This T cell receptor beta chain is drawn from a study of T-cell memory formation after mild COVID-19. At the level of the study: Largely, TCR clusters stayed within a single donor.

5'RACE primed at constant segments yielded TCR alpha and TCR beta cDNA libraries bearing sample barcodes and UMIs. Using its own MiXCR run on the 5' RACE reads, TCRdb lists one record per CDR3 protein. Here the sample spans approximately 560,000 distinct CDR3 sequences, 17% being singletons. Findings and caveats of the study: CD4/CD8 balance characterized clones contracting day 15 to 85, and CD4+ skew characterized later expanders. Several responding clones turned up in pre-infection memory, indicating that cross-reactive memory may have taken part.

Comments on this clonotype: No antigen is known for it.

CDR3 length: 18 residues. The junction had 14 bases not matched to a gene; V was cut back by 5 bases and J by 1 base. Germline V gene lookup returns CDR1 SGHVS and CDR2 FQNEAQ. This TCR derives from an adult woman who had mild COVID-19 (a few samples of this study predate the infection). Cell type and time point are not known. Material: PBMCs or a T cell subset sorted from them (not recorded which). The rearrangement links TRBV7-8 to TRBJ2-1, with TRBD2 identical over 7 bases. The CDR3: CASSSRGGKRDSYNEQFF. CDR3 coding DNA: TGTGCCAGCAGCAGCCGCGGAGGGAAGCGGGATTCCTACAATGAGCAGTTCTTC. The whole variable domain, filled in from reference TRBV7-8 and TRBJ2-1, reads GAGVSQSPRYKVAKRGQDVALRCDPISGHVSLFWYQQALGQGPEFLTYFQNEAQLDKSGLPSDRFFAERPEGSVSTLKIQRTQQEDSAVYLCASSSRGGKRDSYNEQFFGPGTRLTVL.